These 16 T cell receptor beta chains were all obtained from the same sample, sequenced in a study of cytomegalovirus exposure and HLA in healthy donors. Vbeta (60) and Jbeta (13) primers were used in the PCR. Measured with immunoSEQ multiplex PCR; TCRdb has only the in-frame clones, and not every one. The data contain approximately 130,000 clones, approximately 70% of them singletons. Sequences were obtained from PBMCs. The source is a woman in her fifties or sixties in good health and CMV-seropositive.

The chain is built from TRBV6-1 and TRBJ2-7, with 8 nucleotides matching TRBD1. Germline V gene lookup returns CDR1 MNHNS and CDR2 SASEGT. The CDR3 length is 14 residues. V shed 0 bases, J shed 4 bases, and the junction held 2 bases outside the gene matches. The CDR3 nucleotides are TGTGCCAGCAGTGAAGCCGGACAGGGTTACGAGCAGTACTTC. Translated, it gives CASSEAGQGYEQYF.

The genes are TRBV2 and TRBJ2-5, with 9 bases identical to TRBD2. V lost 6 bases, J lost 4 bases, and 12 bases stayed unmatched. The germline CDR1 and CDR2 sequences are SNHLY and FYNNEI. This CDR3 has 16 residues. The CDR3 nucleotides read TGTGCCAGCAGAAAACTAGCGGGTACGGTTGGAGAGACCCAGTACTTC. Amino acids: CASRKLAGTVGETQYF.

This chain uses TRBV2 with TRBJ2-3, with D tentatively TRBD1 (6 bases). Trimming took off 5 bases at V and 2 bases at J, with 8 bases between the two ends. The CDR3 runs to 13 residues. Germline-derived CDR1 and CDR2 are SNHLY and FYNNEI. CDR3 loop: CASSWTVTDTQYF. The CDR3 bases are TGTGCCAGCAGTTGGACAGTCACAGATACGCAGTATTTT.

The rearrangement uses TRBV9 and TRBJ1-3, with D tentatively TRBD1 (5 bases). The V end was cut by 4 bases, the J end by 0 bases, with 17 bases between. The CDR3 runs 17 residues. Germline V gene lookup returns CDR1 SGDLS and CDR2 YYNGEE. In DNA form, the CDR3 reads TGTGCCAGCAGCCCACGGGGAGGGGCGAGCTCTGGAAACACCATATATTTT. This codes for CASSPRGGASSGNTIYF.

The chain carries TRBV6-5 and TRBJ1-2, with D perhaps matching TRBD1 (6 bases). Trimming stripped 6 bases from V and 4 bases from J, with 12 bases between. The CDR3 runs to 13 residues. The germline V gene has CDR1 MNHEY and CDR2 SVGAGI. The CDR3 DNA follows: TGTGCCAGCAGACAGGGCGCCTTCTATGGCTACACCTTC. Its protein product is CASRQGAFYGYTF.

This clone came up a few times. The rearrangement uses TRBV9 and TRBJ2-1; 14 bases align to TRBD2. With V trimmed by 4 bases and J by 2 bases, 8 bases remained unmatched. This CDR3 has 18 amino acids. Germline V gene data show CDR1 as SGDLS and CDR2 as YYNGEE. The CDR3: CASSPQPGLAGAYNEQFF. CDR3 nucleotide sequence: TGTGCCAGCAGCCCACAGCCGGGACTAGCGGGGGCCTACAATGAGCAGTTCTTC.

The chain combines TRBV6-6 with TRBJ2-2; D ambiguous. This CDR3 has 16 amino acids. V shed 0 bases and J shed 5 bases, with 13 bases lying between them. Germline V CDR1 and CDR2: MNHNY, SVGAGI (reference sequence). The CDR3 spells CASSYSASRGTGELFF. DNA of the CDR3: TGTGCCAGCAGTTACTCGGCATCTAGAGGAACCGGGGAGCTGTTTTTT.

V gene TRBV5-1 combines with J gene TRBJ1-4, with 8 positions matching TRBD1. The germline gives CDR1 SGHRS, CDR2 YFSETQ. The V gene end was trimmed by 4 bases and the J gene end by 4 bases; junction bases not matched to a gene: 6. The CDR3 is 15 residues long. The CDR3 DNA is TGCGCCAGCAGCGGAGACAGGGGCTATAATGAAAAACTGTTTTTT. It translates to CASSGDRGYNEKLFF.

The rearrangement joins TRBV7-3 to TRBJ1-2, with a tentative D call TRBD1 (6 bases). CDR3 length: 13 residues. Trimming shortened V by 5 bases and J by 4 bases, and 11 bases separated the two germline ends. CDR1 is SGHTA, CDR2 FQGTGA, per germline. CDR3 DNA sequence: TGTGCCAGCAGCCCAGGGGAAGGCTATGGCTACACCTTC. Protein: CASSPGEGYGYTF.

The CDR3 sequence is CASSPGGWYEQYF. The CDR3 nucleotides read TGTGCCAGTAGCCCCGGGGGGTGGTACGAGCAGTACTTC. This chain links TRBV19 with TRBJ2-7; 7 bases agree with TRBD2. Germline V CDR1 and CDR2: LNHDA, SQIVND (reference sequence). Unmatched junction bases numbered 6, after V lost 6 bases and J lost 4 bases. This CDR3 spans 13 amino acids.

This clone occurred once. The genes are TRBV12-5 and TRBJ2-5; 10 bases fit TRBD1. The CDR3 length is 19 residues. J was trimmed by 4 bases and V by 5 bases; bases with no gene match: 19. Germline V CDR1 and CDR2: LGHNT, FRNRAP. The CDR3 sequence is CASGPTYITGTGDVETQYF. The CDR3 nucleotides are TGTGCTAGTGGTCCGACCTATATCACCGGGACAGGGGATGTAGAGACCCAGTACTTC.

The rearrangement uses TRBV28 and TRBJ2-5; TRBD1 is a possible D gene (6 bases). The V end lost 2 bases, the J end lost 1 base, and 11 bases lay between the germline ends. This CDR3 is 15 amino acids long. CDR1 is MDHEN and CDR2 is SYDVKM in the germline V gene. CDR3 nucleotide sequence: TGTGCCAGCAGTTTAAACAGGGAAGGCCAAGAGACCCAGTACTTC. It specifies CASSLNREGQETQYF. The full variable domain, rest sourced from reference TRBV28 and TRBJ2-5, is DVKVTQSSRYLVKRTGEKVFLECVQDMDHENMFWYRQDPGLGLRLIYFSYDVKMKEKGDIPEGYSVSREKKERFSLILESASTNQTSMYLCASSLNREGQETQYFGPGTRLLVL.

The genes are TRBV6-5 and TRBJ2-1, with 7 bases aligning to TRBD1. V dropped 2 bases and J dropped 4; count of bases not matched to a gene: 2. CDR1 and CDR2 from the germline V gene are MNHEY and SVGAGI. The CDR3 contains 14 residues. CDR3 DNA: TGTGCCAGCAGTTACCTGACAGGGTACAATGAGCAGTTCTTC. This gives the protein CASSYLTGYNEQFF.

This CDR3 reads CASSPLQGRSAEAFF. The CDR3 DNA reads as TGTGCCAGCTCACCTCTACAGGGGAGGTCGGCTGAAGCTTTCTTT. V is TRBV18 and J is TRBJ1-1; TRBD1 matches at 7 bases. The V gene's germline CDR1 is KGHSH and CDR2 LQKENI. The CDR3 has 15 amino acids. Trimming at V came to 3 bases and at J to 6 bases, leaving 10 bases not matched to a gene.

This rearrangement joins TRBV4-1 to TRBJ2-1, with 13 bases aligning to TRBD2. V lost 1 base, J lost 8 bases, and 2 bases stayed unmatched. The germline V gene has CDR1 MGHRA and CDR2 YSYEKL. This CDR3 has 15 amino acids. CDR3 nucleotides: TGCGCCAGCAGCCAAGGCGGGACTAGCGGGGATGAGCAGTTCTTC. As protein: CASSQGGTSGDEQFF.

This clone came up a few times. J is TRBJ2-3 and V is TRBV20-1; D gene unclear. CDR3 length: 11 amino acids. The V gene lost 4 bases and the J gene lost 3 bases, with 5 bases spanning the gap. The germline gives CDR1 DFQATT, CDR2 SNEGSKA (reference sequence). The DNA of the CDR3 is TGCAGTGCTACCCCAACAGATACGCAGTATTTT. Translated: CSATPTDTQYF.